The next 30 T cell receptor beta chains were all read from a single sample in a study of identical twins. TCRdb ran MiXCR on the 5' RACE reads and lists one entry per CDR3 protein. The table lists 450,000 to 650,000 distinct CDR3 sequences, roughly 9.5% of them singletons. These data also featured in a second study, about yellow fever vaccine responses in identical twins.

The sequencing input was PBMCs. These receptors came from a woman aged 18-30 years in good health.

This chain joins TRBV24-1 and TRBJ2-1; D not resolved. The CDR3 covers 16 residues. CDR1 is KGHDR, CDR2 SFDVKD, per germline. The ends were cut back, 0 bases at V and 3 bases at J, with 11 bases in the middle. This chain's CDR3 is CATSDLQFHVYNEQFF. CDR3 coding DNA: TGTGCCACCAGTGATTTGCAATTCCATGTCTACAATGAGCAGTTCTTC.

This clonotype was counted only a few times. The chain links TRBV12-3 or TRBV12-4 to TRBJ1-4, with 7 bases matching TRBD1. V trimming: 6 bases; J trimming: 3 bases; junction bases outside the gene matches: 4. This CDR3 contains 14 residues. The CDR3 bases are TGTGCCAGCAGAACTACAGGGGCTAATGAAAAACTGTTTTTT. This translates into CASRTTGANEKLFF.

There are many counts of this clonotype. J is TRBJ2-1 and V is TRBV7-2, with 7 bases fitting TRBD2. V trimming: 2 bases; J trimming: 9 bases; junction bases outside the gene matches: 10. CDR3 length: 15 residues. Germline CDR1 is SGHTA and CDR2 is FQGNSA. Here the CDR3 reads CASSLRASGEGEQFF. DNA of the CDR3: TGTGCCAGCAGCTTACGGGCTTCGGGGGAGGGTGAGCAGTTCTTC.

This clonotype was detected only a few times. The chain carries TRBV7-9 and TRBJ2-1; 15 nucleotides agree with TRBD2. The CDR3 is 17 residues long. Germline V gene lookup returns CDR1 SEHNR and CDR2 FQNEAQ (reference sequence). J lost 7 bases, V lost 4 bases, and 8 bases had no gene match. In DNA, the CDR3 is TGTGCCAGCAGCTCCCCCGGGGGACTAGCGGGAGGTAATGAGCAGTTCTTC. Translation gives CASSSPGGLAGGNEQFF.

The CDR3 sequence is CASSGTESWIYEQYF. In nucleotides, the CDR3 is TGTGCCAGCAGTGGGACAGAGTCTTGGATCTACGAGCAGTACTTC. The gene calls are TRBV2 and TRBJ2-7; D possibly corresponds to TRBD1 (6 bases). There are 15 residues in the CDR3. The V end lost 4 bases, the J end lost 3 bases, and 16 bases lay between the germline ends. CDR1 and CDR2 (germline): SNHLY, FYNNEI.

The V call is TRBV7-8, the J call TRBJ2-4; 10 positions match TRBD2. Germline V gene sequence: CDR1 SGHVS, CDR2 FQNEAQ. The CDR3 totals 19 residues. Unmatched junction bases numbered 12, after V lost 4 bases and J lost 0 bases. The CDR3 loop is CASSSDFGLAVRAKNIQYF. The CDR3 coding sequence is TGTGCCAGCAGCTCAGACTTTGGACTAGCGGTGAGAGCCAAAAACATTCAGTACTTC.

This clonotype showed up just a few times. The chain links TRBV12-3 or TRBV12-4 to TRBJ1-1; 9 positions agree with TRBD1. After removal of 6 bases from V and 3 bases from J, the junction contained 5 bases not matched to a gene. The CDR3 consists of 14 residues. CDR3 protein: CASSRTGADTEAFF. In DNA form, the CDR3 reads TGTGCCAGCAGCCGGACAGGGGCCGACACTGAAGCTTTCTTT.

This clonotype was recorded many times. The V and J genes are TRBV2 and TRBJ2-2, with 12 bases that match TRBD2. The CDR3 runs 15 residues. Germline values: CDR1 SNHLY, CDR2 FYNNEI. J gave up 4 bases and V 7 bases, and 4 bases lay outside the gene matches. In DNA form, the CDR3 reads TGTGCCAGCAAGATGGGACTAGCGGGCACCGGGGAGCTGTTTTTT. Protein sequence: CASKMGLAGTGELFF.

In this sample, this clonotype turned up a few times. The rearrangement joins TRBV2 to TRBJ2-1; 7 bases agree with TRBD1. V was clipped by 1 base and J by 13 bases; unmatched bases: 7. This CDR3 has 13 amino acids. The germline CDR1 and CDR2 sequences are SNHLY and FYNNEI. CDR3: CASSEGTGWLQFF. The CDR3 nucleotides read TGTGCCAGCAGTGAAGGGACAGGCTGGTTACAGTTCTTC. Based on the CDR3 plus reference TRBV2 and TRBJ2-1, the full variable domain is EPEVTQTPSHQVTQMGQEVILRCVPISNHLYFYWYRQILGQKVEFLVSFYNNEISEKSEIFDDQFSVERPDGSNFTLKIRSTKLEDSAMYFCASSEGTGWLQFFGPGTRLTVL.

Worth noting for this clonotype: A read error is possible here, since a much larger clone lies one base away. Here the CDR3 DNA reads TGTGCCAGCAGGTGGGGACAGGGCTTAAATACGCAGCATTTT. It is translated as CASRWGQGLNTQHF. The chain links TRBV12-3 or TRBV12-4 to TRBJ2-3, with 9 bases matching TRBD1. With the DNA end fitting TRBJ1-5 better, the J assignment may be wrong. This CDR3 has 14 amino acids.

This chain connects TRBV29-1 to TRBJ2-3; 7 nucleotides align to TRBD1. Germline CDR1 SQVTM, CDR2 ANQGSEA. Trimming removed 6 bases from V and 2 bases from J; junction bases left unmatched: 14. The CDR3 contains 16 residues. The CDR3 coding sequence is TGCAGCGTCGATACGCCGGGACAGAGCCTCACAGATACGCAGTATTTT. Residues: CSVDTPGQSLTDTQYF.

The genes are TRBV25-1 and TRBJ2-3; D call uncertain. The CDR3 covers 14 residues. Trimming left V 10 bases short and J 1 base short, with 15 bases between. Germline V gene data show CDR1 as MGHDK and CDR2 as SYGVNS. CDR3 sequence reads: CATTKGSGTDTQYF. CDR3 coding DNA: TGTGCCACCACAAAGGGAAGCGGCACAGATACGCAGTATTTT. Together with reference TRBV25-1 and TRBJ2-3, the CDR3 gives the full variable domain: EADIYQTPRYLVIGTGKKITLECSQTMGHDKMYWYQQDPGMELHLIHYSYGVNSTEKGDLSSESTVSRIRTEHFPLTLESARPSHTSQYLCATTKGSGTDTQYFGPGTRLTVL.

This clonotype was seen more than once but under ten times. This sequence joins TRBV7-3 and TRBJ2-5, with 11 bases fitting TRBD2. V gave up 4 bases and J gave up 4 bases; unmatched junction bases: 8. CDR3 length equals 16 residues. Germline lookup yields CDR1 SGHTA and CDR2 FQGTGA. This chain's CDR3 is CASSWGTSGSLETQYF. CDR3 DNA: TGTGCCAGCAGCTGGGGGACTAGCGGTTCCCTAGAGACCCAGTACTTC.

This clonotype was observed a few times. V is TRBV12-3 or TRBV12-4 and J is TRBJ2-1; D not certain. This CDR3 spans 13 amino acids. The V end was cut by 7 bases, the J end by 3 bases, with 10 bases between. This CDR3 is CASTQADYNEQFF. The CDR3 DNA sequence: TGTGCCAGCACCCAGGCGGACTACAATGAGCAGTTCTTC.

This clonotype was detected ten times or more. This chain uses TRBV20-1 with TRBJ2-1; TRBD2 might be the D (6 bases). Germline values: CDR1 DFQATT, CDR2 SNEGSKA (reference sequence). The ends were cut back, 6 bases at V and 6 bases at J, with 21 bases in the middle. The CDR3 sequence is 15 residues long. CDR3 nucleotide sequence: TGCAGTGCCGGAAAAACGGAGGGCCAAAGCAATGAGCAGTTCTTC. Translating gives CSAGKTEGQSNEQFF.

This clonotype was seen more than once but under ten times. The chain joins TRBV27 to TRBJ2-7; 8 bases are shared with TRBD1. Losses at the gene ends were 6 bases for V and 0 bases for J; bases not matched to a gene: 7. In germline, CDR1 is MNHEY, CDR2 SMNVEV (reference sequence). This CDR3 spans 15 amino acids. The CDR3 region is CASRIGTGISYEQYF. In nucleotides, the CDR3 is TGTGCCAGCAGGATAGGGACAGGCATCTCCTACGAGCAGTACTTC.

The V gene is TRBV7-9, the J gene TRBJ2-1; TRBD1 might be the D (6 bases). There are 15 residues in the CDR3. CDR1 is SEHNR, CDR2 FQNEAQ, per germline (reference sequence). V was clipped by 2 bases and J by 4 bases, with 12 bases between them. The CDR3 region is CASSLTGTHYNEQFF. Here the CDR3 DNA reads TGTGCCAGCAGCTTAACCGGGACACATTACAATGAGCAGTTCTTC.

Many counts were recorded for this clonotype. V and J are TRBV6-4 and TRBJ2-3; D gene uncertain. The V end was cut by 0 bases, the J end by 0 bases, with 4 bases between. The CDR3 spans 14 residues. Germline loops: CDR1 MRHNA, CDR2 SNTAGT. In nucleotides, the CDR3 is TGTGCCAGCAGTGACTCGACTAGCACAGATACGCAGTATTTT. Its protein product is CASSDSTSTDTQYF.

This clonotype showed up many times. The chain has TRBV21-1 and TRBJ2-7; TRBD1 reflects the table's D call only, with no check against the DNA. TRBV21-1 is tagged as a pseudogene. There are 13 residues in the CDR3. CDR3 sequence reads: CASFRDLSYEQYF. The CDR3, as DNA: TGTGCCAGCTTCCGGGACCTATCCTACGAGCAGTACTTC.

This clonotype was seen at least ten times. The CDR3 here is CSVDICLGLACEQYF. In DNA, the CDR3 is TGCAGCGTTGATATTTGTTTAGGACTAGCTTGCGAGCAGTACTTC. The genes are TRBV29-1 and TRBJ2-7; 8 nucleotides align to TRBD2. Germline V CDR1 and CDR2: SQVTM, ANQGSEA. This CDR3 has 15 residues. V trimming: 3 bases; J trimming: 6 bases; junction bases outside the gene matches: 13.

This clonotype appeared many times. The CDR3: CASSSSGAADTQYF. DNA of the CDR3: TGTGCCAGCAGTTCAAGCGGGGCCGCAGATACGCAGTATTTT. The chain recombines TRBV25-1 with TRBJ2-3, with 7 bases aligning to TRBD2. The CDR3 contains 14 residues. V lost 5 bases, J lost 4 bases, and 6 bases stayed unmatched. CDR1 and CDR2 (germline): MGHDK, SYGVNS.

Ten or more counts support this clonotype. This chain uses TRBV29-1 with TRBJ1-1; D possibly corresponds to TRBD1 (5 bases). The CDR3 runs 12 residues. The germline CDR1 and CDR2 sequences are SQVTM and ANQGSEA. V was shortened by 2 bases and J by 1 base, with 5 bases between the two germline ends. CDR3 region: CSVEQGNTEAFF. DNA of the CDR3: TGCAGCGTTGAACAGGGGAACACTGAAGCTTTCTTT.

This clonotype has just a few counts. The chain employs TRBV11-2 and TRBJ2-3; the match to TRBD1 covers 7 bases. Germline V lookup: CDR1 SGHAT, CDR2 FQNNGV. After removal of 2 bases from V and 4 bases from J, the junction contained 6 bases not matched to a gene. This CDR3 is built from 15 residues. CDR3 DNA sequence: TGTGCCAGCAGCTTAAGACAGGGTAGCGCAGATACGCAGTATTTT. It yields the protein CASSLRQGSADTQYF.

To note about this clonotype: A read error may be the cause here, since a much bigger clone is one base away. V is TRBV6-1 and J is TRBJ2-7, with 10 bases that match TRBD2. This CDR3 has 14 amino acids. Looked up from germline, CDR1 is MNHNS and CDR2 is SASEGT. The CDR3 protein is CASSASGGPYKQYF. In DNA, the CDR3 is TGTGCCAGCAGTGCTAGCGGGGGCCCCTACAAGCAGTACTTC.

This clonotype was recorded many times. The CDR3 sequence is CASSYLAGGPGYNEQFF. CDR3 coding DNA: TGTGCCAGCAGTTACCTAGCGGGAGGGCCTGGGTACAATGAGCAGTTCTTC. The chain combines TRBV6-2 or TRBV6-3 with TRBJ2-1; TRBD2 matches 12 bases. V lost 2 bases and J lost 4; bases outside the gene matches: 6. The germline CDR1 and CDR2 sequences are MNHEY and SVGEGT. This CDR3 comprises 17 residues.

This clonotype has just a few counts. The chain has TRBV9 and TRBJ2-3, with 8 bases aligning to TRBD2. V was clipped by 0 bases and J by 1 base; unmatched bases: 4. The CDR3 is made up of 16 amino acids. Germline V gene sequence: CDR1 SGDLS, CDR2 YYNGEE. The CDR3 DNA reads TGTGCCAGCAGCGTAGGGGGAGCGGGGGGCACAGATACGCAGTATTTT. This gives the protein CASSVGGAGGTDTQYF.

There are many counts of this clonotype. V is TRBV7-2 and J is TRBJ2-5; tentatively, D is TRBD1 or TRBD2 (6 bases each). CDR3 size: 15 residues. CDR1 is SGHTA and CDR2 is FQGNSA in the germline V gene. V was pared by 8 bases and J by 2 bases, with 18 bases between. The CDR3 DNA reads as TGTGCCAGCGGCGAAGGAGGGGGGCCTCAAGAGACCCAGTACTTC. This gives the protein CASGEGGGPQETQYF.

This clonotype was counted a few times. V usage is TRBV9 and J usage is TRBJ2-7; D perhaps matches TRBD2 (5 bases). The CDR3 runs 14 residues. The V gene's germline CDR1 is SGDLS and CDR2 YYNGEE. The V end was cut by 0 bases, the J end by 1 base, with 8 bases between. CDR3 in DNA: TGTGCCAGCAGCGTAGAGGACTTTTCCTACGAGCAGTACTTC. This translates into CASSVEDFSYEQYF.

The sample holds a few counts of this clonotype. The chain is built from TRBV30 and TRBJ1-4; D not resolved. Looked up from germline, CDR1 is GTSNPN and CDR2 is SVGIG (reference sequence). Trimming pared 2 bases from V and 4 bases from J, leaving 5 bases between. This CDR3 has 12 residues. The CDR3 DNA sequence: TGTGCCTGGAGTCCCCGTAATGAAAAACTGTTTTTT. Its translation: CAWSPRNEKLFF.

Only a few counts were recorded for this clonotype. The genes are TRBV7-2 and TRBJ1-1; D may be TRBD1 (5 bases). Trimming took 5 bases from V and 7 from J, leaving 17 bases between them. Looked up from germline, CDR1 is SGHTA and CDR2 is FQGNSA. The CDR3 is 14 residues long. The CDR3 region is CASSPGHGQGEAFF. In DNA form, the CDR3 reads TGTGCCAGCAGCCCAGGACATGGGCAGGGTGAAGCTTTCTTT. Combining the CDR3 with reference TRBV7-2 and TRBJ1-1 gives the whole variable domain GAGVSQSPSNKVTEKGKDVELRCDPISGHTALYWYRQSLGQGLEFLIYFQGNSAPDKSGLPSDRFSAERTGGSVSTLTIQRTQQEDSAVYLCASSPGHGQGEAFFGQGTRLTVV.